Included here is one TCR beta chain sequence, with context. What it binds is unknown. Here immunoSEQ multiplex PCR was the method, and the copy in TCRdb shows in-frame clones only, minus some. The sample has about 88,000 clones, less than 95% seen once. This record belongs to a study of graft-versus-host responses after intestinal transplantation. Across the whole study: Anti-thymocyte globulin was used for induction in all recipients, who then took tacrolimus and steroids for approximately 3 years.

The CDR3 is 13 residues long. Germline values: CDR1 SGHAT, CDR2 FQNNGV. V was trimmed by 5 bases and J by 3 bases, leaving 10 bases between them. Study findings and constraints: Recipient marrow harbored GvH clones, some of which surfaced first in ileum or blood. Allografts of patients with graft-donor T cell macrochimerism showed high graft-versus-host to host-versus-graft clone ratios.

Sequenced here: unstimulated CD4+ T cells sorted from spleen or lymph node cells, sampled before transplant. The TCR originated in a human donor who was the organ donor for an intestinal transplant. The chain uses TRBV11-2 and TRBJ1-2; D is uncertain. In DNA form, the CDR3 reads TGTGCCAGCAGCGGAGTGACCGACTATGGCTACACCTTC. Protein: CASSGVTDYGYTF.